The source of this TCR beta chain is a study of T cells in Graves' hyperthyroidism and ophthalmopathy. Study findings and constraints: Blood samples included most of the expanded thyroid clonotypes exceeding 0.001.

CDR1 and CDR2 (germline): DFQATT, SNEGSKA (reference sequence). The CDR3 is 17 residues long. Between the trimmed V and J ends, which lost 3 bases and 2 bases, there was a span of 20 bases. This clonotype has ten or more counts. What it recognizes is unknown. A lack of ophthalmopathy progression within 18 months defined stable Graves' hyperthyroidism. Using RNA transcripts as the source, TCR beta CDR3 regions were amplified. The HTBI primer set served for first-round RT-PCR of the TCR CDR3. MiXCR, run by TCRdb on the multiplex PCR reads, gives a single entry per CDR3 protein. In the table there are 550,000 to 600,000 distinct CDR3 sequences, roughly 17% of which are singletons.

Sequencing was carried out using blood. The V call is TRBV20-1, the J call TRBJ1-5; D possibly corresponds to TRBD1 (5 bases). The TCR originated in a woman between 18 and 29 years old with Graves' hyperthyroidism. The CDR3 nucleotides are TGCAGTGCTAGCGCAGTGACGGGGGTGGTAGGCAATCAGCCCCAGCATTTT. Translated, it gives CSASAVTGVVGNQPQHF.